This T cell receptor (beta chain) was sequenced for a study of tumor-infiltrating lymphocytes in primary liver carcinoma. Unsorted whole blood yielded blood RNA, and germline DNA was extracted as well. This clonotype has more than one count but fewer than ten. Its cognate antigen is unknown. Study-level findings and limits: Relative to tumor region pairs, the tumor-adjacent and tumor-blood pairs showed overlap that was lower.

Production of TCR beta cDNA used around 500 ng total RNA together with a constant-region primer. Slightly modified ARM-PCR served as the procedure for the TCR beta libraries. These libraries came from three rounds of nested multiplex PCR. The opening two PCR rounds, around 9 cycles each, paired TRBV1-TRBV30 forward primers with a C-beta reverse primer. TCRdb re-analysed the multiplex PCR reads in MiXCR, keeping a single row per CDR3 protein. The sample contains approximately 330,000 distinct CDR3 sequences, around three fifths of which appear only once. The CDR3 totals 15 residues. The V end lost 4 bases, the J end lost 3 bases, and 11 bases lay between the germline ends. Germline CDR1 SGHRS, CDR2 YFSETQ.

The V and J genes are TRBV5-1 and TRBJ1-6, with D unclear. Specimen: peripheral blood. The sequence came from a man aged 35-49 years with primary liver carcinoma and hepatitis B virus infection. CDR3 protein: CASSPRTLYNSPLHF. The CDR3 DNA follows: TGCGCCAGCAGCCCGAGGACTCTCTATAATTCACCCCTCCACTTT. The full variable domain, rest sourced from reference TRBV5-1 and TRBJ1-6, is KAGVTQTPRYLIKTRGQQVTLSCSPISGHRSVSWYQQTPGQGLQFLFEYFSETQRNKGNFPGRFSGRQFSNSRSEMNVSTLELGDSALYLCASSPRTLYNSPLHFGNGTRLTVT.